The present entry profiles one TCR beta chain with its context. The sample holds a few counts of this clonotype. Its recognized antigen is unknown. A much larger clone lies one base from this, so it may be a read error. The CDR3 does not close with the conserved phenylalanine or tryptophan, likely indicating a read error. These reads were obtained on an Illumina HiSeq 2000. Multiplex PCR amplification was used to build the TCR beta chain libraries. The amplified TCR beta chain products were analyzed by high-throughput sequencing. TCRdb trimmed public reads at Q25 via fastp, called clones via MiXCR and kept in-frame beta chains. Rows matching on CDR3 protein sequence are summarized as one entry with the most common DNA and genes. The sample contains 190,000 or so distinct CDR3 sequences, approximately 33% of them found a single time. Roughly 4.3% of the sample is taken by the ten largest. The data were taken from a study of breast tumors, draining lymph nodes, adjacent tissues (dated by TCRdb to about 2016). For the study in its entirety: The study compared TCR beta repertoires across tumor, adjacent nontumor tissue and axillary lymph nodes from breast cancer patients. In human breast cancer, the study set out to assess how tumor, surrounding tissue and draining lymph node repertoires relate to one another and whether T cells might be exchanged between them. Study-wide conclusions, independent of this receptor: The data were considered consistent with the idea that most tumor T cells come from the lymph node and then expand in tumor tissue. The conclusion that tumor T cells originate in lymph nodes was framed as consistent with a hypothesis rather than directly demonstrated. Tumor T-cell repertoires showed less diversity than lymph node repertoires and more diversity than nontumor tissue repertoires, and tumor T-cell repertoires showed preferential V and J gene usage. Tumor and nontumor tissue repertoires were found to be significantly more similar in luminal-like than in basal-like breast cancer.

The lymph node samples were taken from the axillary draining lymph nodes of breast cancer patients. This TCR derives from a female donor with breast cancer. Some clones in this sample may be carry-over from other donors' samples. Specimen: axillary lymph node tissue.

The CDR3 protein sequence reads: CASSFRASYEQYS. The DNA sequence is as follows: TGTGCCAGCAGCTTTCGAGCTTCCTACGAGCAGTACTCC. Recombination joined TRBV14 with TRBJ2-7; the D segment cannot be called with confidence. The CDR3 adds up to 13 amino acids, both ends counted. Left in the record is the CDR3 DNA by itself, 39 bases read in frame from the first base. The germline V gene provides CDR1 SGHDN and CDR2 FVKESK. Relative to germline, V is 5 bases shorter and J is 1 base shorter, with 9 bases between their ends.